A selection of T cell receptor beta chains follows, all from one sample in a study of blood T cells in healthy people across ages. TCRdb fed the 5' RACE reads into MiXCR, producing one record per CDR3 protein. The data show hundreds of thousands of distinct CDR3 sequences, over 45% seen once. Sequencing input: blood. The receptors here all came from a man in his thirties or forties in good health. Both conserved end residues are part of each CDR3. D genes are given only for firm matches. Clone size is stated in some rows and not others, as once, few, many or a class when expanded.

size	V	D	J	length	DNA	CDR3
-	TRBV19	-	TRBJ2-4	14	TGTGCCAGTAGTATAGGCAGCCCTAGGGACATTCAGTACTTC	CASSIGSPRDIQYF
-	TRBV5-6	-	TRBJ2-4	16	TGTGCCAGCAGCCAAAGACTGACACAGCCCAAAAACATTCAGTACTTC	CASSQRLTQPKNIQYF
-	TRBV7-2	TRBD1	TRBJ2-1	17	TGTGCCAGCAGACAACGGGCCGGGACAGGGGGCCTAAATGGGCAGTTCTTC	CASRQRAGTGGLNGQFF
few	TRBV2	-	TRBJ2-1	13	TGTGCCAGCCACAGGGACGGGTACAATGAGCAGTTCTTC	CASHRDGYNEQFF
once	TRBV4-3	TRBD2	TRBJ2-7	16	TGCGCCAGCAGCCAATACGTAGCGGGGTGGGGCTACGAGCAGTACTTC	CASSQYVAGWGYEQYF
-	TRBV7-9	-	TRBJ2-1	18	TGTGCCAGCAGCTTACGAGTGGGACGGGAGTTTATCTACAATGAGCAGTTCTTC	CASSLRVGREFIYNEQFF
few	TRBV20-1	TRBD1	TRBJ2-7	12	TGCAGTGTTACACAGGGGGGCGACGAGCAGTACTTC	CSVTQGGDEQYF
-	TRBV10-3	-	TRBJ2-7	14	TGTGCCATCAGTGAGGCTTATGATGCCTACGAGCAGTACTTC	CAISEAYDAYEQYF
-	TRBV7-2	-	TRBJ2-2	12	TGTGCCAGCAGCCCAGCCGCCGGGGAGCTGTTTTTT	CASSPAAGELFF
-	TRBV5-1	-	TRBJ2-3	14	TGCGCCAGCAGCTTGGACCTTATCACACATACGCAGTATTTT	CASSLDLITHTQYF
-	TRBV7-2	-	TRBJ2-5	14	TGTGCCAGCACCCAGAGGGGAGGGGGGGAGACCCAGTACTTC	CASTQRGGGETQYF
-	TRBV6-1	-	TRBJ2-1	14	TGTGCCAGCGGAACTAGCTCATTGTACAATGAGCAGTTCTTC	CASGTSSLYNEQFF
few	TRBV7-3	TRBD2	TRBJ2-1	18	TGTGCCAGCAGCTTAACTCCCACCCATTCGGCGGGAGGCGATGAGCAGTTCTTC	CASSLTPTHSAGGDEQFF
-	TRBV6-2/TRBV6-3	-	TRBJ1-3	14	TGTGCCAGCAGTTACCGTGGGGCTGGAAACACCATATATTTT	CASSYRGAGNTIYF
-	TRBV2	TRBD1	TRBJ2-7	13	TGTGCCAGCGGGTCAGGGACAGGGGGCGAGCAGTACTTC	CASGSGTGGEQYF
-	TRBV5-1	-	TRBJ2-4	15	TGCGCCAGCAGCCATCGAAACCCGAGTTTGGACATTCAGTACTTC	CASSHRNPSLDIQYF
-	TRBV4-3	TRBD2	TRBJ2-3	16	TGCGCCAGCAGCCAAGATAAGTGGGAGGGCGCAGATACGCAGTATTTT	CASSQDKWEGADTQYF
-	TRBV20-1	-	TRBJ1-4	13	TGCAGTGCTGCAGGGGCAACTAATGAAAAACTGTTTTTT	CSAAGATNEKLFF
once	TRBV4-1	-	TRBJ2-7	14	TGCGCCAGCAGCCAAGATAATGGGAAATACGAGCAGTACTTC	CASSQDNGKYEQYF
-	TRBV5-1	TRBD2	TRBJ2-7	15	TGCGCCAGCAGTCTCGGTAGCGGGGGGTTCTACGAGCAGTACTTC	CASSLGSGGFYEQYF
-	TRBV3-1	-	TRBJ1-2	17	TGTGCCAGCAGCCAAGCCGGTGATTACATAGGGTACGATGGCTACACCTTC	CASSQAGDYIGYDGYTF
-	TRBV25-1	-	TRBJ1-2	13	TGTGCCAGCGTTGGGGAGTTATCCTATGGCTACACCTTC	CASVGELSYGYTF
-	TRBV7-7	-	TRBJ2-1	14	TGTGCCAGCAGCTTAGAAAGGGACTACAATGAGCAGTTCTTC	CASSLERDYNEQFF
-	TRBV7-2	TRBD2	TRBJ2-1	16	TGTGCCAGCAGCTTAGCGATGACTAGCGGGTACAATGAGCAGTTCTTC	CASSLAMTSGYNEQFF
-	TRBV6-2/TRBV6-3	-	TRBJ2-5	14	TGTGCCAGCAGCTCGAACGGGGTTTTGGAGACCCAGTACTTC	CASSSNGVLETQYF
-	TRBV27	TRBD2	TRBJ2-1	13	TGTGCCAGCTCGAGCGGGGGGGCTAATGAGCAGTTCTTC	CASSSGGANEQFF
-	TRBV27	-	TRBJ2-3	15	TGTGCCAGCAGACCACAGGCAACTAGCACAGATACGCAGTATTTC	CASRPQATSTDTQYF
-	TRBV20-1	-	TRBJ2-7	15	TGCAGCGTTCCGACCGAAAAGGGACCCCCCTACGAGCAGTACTTC	CSVPTEKGPPYEQYF
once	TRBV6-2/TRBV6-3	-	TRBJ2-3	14	TGTGCCAGCAGTTACGACTATCGGGGGGATACGCAGTATTTT	CASSYDYRGDTQYF
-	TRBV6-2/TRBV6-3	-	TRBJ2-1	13	TGTGCCAGCAGTATGACCCTCTACAATGAGCAGTTCTTC	CASSMTLYNEQFF
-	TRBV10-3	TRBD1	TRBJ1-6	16	TGTGCCATCAGTGCCGAAGACAGGGGCTATAATTCACCCCTCCACTTT	CAISAEDRGYNSPLHF
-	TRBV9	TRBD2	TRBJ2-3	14	TGTGCCAGCAGCGGGACTTTACTAGCGGGAACGCAGTATTTT	CASSGTLLAGTQYF
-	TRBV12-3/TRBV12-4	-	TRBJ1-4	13	TGTGCCAGCAGTTTGGGACACGGTGAAAAACTGTTTTTT	CASSLGHGEKLFF
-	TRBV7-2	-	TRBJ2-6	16	TGTGCCAGCAGCTACACTTGGGGGGCCGGGGCCAACGTCCTGACTTTC	CASSYTWGAGANVLTF
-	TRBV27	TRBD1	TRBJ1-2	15	TGTGCCAGCAGCATACAGGGACAGGGACGCTATGGTTACACCTTC	CASSIQGQGRYGYTF
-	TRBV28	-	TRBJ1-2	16	TGTGCCAGCAGTTTGGGTTGGAGCGGGGAGATCTATGGCTACACCTTC	CASSLGWSGEIYGYTF
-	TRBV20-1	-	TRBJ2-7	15	TGCAGTGCCCGGAGGGGGGGGCTGAGCTCCTACGAGCAGTACTTC	CSARRGGLSSYEQYF
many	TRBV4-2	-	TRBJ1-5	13	TGTGCCAGCAGCCAAGATACGGAAAAGCCCCAGCATTTT	CASSQDTEKPQHF
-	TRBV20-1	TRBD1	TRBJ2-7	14	TGCAGTGCTCGCCGGGACAGGGTCTCCGGCGAGCAGTACTTC	CSARRDRVSGEQYF
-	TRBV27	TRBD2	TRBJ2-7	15	TGTGCCAGCAGTTTTTGGCCGGGACTAGGCACCGGGCAGTACTTC	CASSFWPGLGTGQYF
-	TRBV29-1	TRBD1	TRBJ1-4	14	TGCAGCGTTGCTGAGACAGGGGGCGGTGAAAAACTGTTTTTT	CSVAETGGGEKLFF
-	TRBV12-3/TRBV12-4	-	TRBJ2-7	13	TGTGCCAGCAGTGTTGCTGGTCAAGAGACCCCGTACTTC	CASSVAGQETPYF
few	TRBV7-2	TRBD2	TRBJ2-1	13	TGTGCCAGCAGCCTGCTAGCGGGGAATGAGCAGTTCTTC	CASSLLAGNEQFF
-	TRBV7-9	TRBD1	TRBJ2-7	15	TGTGCCAGCAGCCCCGGGACAGCTAGGCCCTACGAGCAGTACTTC	CASSPGTARPYEQYF
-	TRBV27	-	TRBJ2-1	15	TGTGCCAGCAGTCTCCGGGCAGGGATCTACAATGAGCAGTTCTTC	CASSLRAGIYNEQFF
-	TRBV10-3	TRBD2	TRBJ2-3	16	TGTGCCATCAGGGGGGGAAGCGGGAGCGTTGCAGATACGCAGTATTTT	CAIRGGSGSVADTQYF
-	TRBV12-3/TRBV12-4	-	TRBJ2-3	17	TGTGCCAGCATGTGGTGGCTTGAGGGATCGGGTACAGATACGCAGTATTTT	CASMWWLEGSGTDTQYF
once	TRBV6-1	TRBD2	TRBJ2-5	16	TGTGCCAGCAGTGACACGGGGGGGCCAAGGCAAGAGACCCAGTACTTC	CASSDTGGPRQETQYF
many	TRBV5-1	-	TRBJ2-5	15	TGCGCCAGCAGCTGGAGAGGCGGGGGCGAGGAGACCCAGTACTTC	CASSWRGGGEETQYF
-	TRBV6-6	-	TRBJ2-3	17	TGTGCCAGCAGTTATGTACGCCTCCGGAATGGCACAGATACGCAGTATTTT	CASSYVRLRNGTDTQYF
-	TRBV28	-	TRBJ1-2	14	TGTGCCAGCAGTGGCCCGGGACGGCCGGATGGCTACACCTTC	CASSGPGRPDGYTF
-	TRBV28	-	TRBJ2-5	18	TGTGCCAGCGGACCCAGAGACTTCAGGGGGGGCCTCCAAGAGACCCAGTACTTC	CASGPRDFRGGLQETQYF